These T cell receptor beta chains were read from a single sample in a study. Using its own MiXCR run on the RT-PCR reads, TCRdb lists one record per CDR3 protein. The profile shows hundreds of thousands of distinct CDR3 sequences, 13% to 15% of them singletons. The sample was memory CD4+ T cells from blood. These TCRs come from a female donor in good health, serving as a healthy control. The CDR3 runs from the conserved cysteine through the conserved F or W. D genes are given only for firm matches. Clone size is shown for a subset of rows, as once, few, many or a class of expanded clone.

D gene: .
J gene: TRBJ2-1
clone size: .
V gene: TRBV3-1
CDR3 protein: CASSQDPYQYEQFF
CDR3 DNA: TGTGCCAGCAGCCAAGACCCTTATCAATATGAGCAGTTCTTC

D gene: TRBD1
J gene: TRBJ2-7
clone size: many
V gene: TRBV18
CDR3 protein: CASSPPGQTYEQYF
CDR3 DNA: TGTGCCAGCAGCCCTCCGGGACAGACCTACGAGCAGTACTTC

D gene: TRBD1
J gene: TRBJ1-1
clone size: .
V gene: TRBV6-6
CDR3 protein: CASTHSTGTTEAFF
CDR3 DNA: TGTGCCAGCACCCACTCGACAGGGACCACTGAAGCTTTCTTT

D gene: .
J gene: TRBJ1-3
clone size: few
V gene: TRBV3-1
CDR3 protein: CASLAPGNTIYF
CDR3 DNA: TGTGCCAGCCTGGCCCCAGGAAACACCATATATTTT

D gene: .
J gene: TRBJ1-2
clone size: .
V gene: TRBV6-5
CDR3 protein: CASSYIGGMGYTF
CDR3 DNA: TGTGCCAGCAGTTACATCGGCGGGATGGGCTACACCTTC

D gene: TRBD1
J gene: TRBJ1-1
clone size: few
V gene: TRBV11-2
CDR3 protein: CASSSQGRTTEAFF
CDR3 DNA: TGTGCCAGCAGCTCACAGGGGCGGACCACTGAAGCTTTCTTT

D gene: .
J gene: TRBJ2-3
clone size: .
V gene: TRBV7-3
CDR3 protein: CASSLYPGGPDTQYF
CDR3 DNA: TGTGCCAGCAGCTTATACCCGGGGGGCCCAGATACGCAGTATTTT

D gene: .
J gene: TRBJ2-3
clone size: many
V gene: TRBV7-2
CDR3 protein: CASSPSAARTDTQYF
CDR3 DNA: TGTGCCAGCAGCCCCTCGGCAGCCCGCACAGATACGCAGTATTTT

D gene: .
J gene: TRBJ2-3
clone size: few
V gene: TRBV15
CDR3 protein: CATSRVGEGTDTQYF
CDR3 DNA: TGTGCCACCAGCAGAGTGGGCGAGGGCACAGATACGCAGTATTTT

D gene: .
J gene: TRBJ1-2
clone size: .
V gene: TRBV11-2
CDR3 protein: CASSKQGVGYTF
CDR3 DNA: TGTGCCAGCAGCAAACAGGGTGTTGGCTACACCTTC

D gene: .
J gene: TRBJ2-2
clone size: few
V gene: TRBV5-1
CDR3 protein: CASSLLLTGELFF
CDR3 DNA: TGCGCCAGCAGCTTGTTGCTCACCGGGGAGCTGTTTTTT

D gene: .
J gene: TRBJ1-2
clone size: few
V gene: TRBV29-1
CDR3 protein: CSVDLQGYGYTF
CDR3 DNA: TGCAGCGTTGATTTGCAGGGCTATGGCTACACCTTC

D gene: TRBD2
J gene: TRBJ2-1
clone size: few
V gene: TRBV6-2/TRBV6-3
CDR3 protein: CASSFSAGAYSYNEQFF
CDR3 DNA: TGTGCCAGCTCCTTCTCCGCGGGAGCCTACTCCTACAATGAGCAGTTCTTC

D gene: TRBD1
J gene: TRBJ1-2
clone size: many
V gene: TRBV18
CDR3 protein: CASSSQGNGYTF
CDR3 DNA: TGTGCCAGCTCATCACAGGGGAATGGCTACACCTTC

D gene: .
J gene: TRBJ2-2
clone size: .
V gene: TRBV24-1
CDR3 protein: CATSDPTVNTGELFF
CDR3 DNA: TGTGCCACCAGTGATCCTACAGTTAACACCGGGGAGCTGTTTTTT

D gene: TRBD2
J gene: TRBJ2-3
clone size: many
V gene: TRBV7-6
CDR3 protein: CASSRLAGTTDTQYF
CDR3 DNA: TGTGCCAGCAGCAGACTAGCGGGCACCACAGATACGCAGTATTTT

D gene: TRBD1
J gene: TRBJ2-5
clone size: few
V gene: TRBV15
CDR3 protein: CATSVQGAHGTQYF
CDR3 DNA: TGTGCCACCAGCGTTCAGGGGGCGCATGGGACCCAGTACTTC

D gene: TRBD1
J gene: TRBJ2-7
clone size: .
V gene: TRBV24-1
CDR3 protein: CATSDSDRVGEQYF
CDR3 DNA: TGTGCCACCAGTGATTCGGACAGGGTTGGGGAGCAGTACTTC

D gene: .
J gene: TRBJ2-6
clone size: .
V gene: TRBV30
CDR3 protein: CAWDRFSGANVLTF
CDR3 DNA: TGTGCCTGGGACAGATTCTCTGGGGCCAACGTCCTGACTTTC

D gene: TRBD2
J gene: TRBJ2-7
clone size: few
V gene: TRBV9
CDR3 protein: CASSVTSGGTYEQYF
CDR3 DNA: TGTGCCAGCAGCGTTACTAGCGGAGGGACCTACGAGCAGTACTTC

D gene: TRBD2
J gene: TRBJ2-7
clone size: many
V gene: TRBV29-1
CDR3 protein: CSAERGREQYF
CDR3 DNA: TGCAGCGCAGAGCGGGGACGCGAGCAGTACTTC

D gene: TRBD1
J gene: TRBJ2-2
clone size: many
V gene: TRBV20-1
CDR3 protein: CSASTTGGANTGELFF
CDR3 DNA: TGCAGTGCTAGCACAACAGGGGGCGCGAACACCGGGGAGCTGTTTTTT

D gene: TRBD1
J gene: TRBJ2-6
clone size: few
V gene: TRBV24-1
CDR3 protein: CATSEGQGGFSGANVLTF
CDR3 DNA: TGTGCCACCAGCGAGGGACAGGGGGGTTTTTCTGGGGCCAACGTCCTGACTTTC

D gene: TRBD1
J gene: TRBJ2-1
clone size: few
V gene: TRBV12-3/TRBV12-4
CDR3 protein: CASTEDRVNEQFF
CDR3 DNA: TGTGCCAGCACCGAGGACAGGGTTAATGAGCAGTTCTTC

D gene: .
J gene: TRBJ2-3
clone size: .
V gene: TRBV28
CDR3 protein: CASSSPGRRTDTQYF
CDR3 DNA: TGTGCCAGCAGTTCTCCGGGACGCCGCACAGATACGCAGTATTTT

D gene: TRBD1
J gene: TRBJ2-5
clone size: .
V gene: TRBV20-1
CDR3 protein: CSAGRQGLQTQYF
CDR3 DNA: TGCAGTGCTGGTCGACAGGGATTGCAGACCCAGTACTTC

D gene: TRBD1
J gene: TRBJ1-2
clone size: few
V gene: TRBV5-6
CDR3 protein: CASSLRRTGGSYGYTF
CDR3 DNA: TGTGCCAGCAGCTTGCGGAGGACAGGGGGCTCATATGGCTACACCTTC

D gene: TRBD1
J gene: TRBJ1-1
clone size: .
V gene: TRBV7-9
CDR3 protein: CASRPGTGSSTTEAFF
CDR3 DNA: TGTGCCAGCAGACCAGGGACAGGGTCCTCTACCACTGAAGCTTTCTTT

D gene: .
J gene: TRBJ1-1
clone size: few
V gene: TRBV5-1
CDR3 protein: CASSLGATYMNTEAFF
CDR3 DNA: TGCGCCAGCAGCTTGGGGGCGACGTACATGAACACTGAAGCTTTCTTT